The 20 T cell receptor beta chains presented below share a single source sample, sequenced in a study of CD8 T cells in ankylosing spondylitis. No antigen has been identified for these receptors. General study results and limits: The study identified a TCR beta motif of under 10 highly homologous variants that appeared characteristic of ankylosing spondylitis blood.

MiXCR, applied by TCRdb to the 5' RACE reads, yields one record per CDR3 protein. Seen here are a few hundred thousand distinct CDR3 sequences, approximately 12% observed once, and the top ten hold 6.8%. Source material: blood, either unsorted or a sorted T cell fraction (not recorded which). The receptors derive from a male donor with ankylosing spondylitis.

This clonotype was detected only a few times. The V gene is TRBV10-3, the J gene TRBJ1-3; D not certain. Germline assignment: CDR1 ENHRY and CDR2 SYGVKD. Trimming shortened V by 0 bases and J by 0 bases, and 9 bases separated the two germline ends. The CDR3 runs 16 residues. The CDR3 nucleotides read TGTGCCATCAGTGAGTCAGCCACGGTCTCTGGAAACACCATATATTTT. Its protein product is CAISESATVSGNTIYF.

The V and J genes are TRBV21-1 and TRBJ2-7; the table's D call TRBD1 went unverified against the DNA. TRBV21-1 is marked as a pseudogene. The CDR3 has 16 amino acids. Here the CDR3 reads CARGLGQGNHVYEQYV. The CDR3 nucleotides read TGTGCCAGGGGGCTGGGACAGGGGAATCATGTTTACGAGCAGTACGTC.

The chain uses TRBV12-3 or TRBV12-4 and TRBJ2-4, with TRBD2 matching 8 bases. V was pared by 4 bases and J by 6 bases, with 5 bases of the junction left unmatched. The CDR3 runs 14 residues. CDR3 in amino acids: CASSWAGGVNIQYF. The DNA for the CDR3 is TGTGCCAGCAGTTGGGCGGGAGGTGTAAACATTCAGTACTTC.

This clonotype was detected a few times. This chain connects TRBV11-3 to TRBJ2-1, with D tentatively TRBD1 (5 bases). V dropped 8 bases and J dropped 8 bases, with 10 bases sitting between them. Germline values: CDR1 SGHNT, CDR2 YENEEA. The CDR3 consists of 11 residues. CDR3 sequence: CASGPRDEQFF. DNA of the CDR3: TGTGCCAGCGGTCCCAGGGATGAGCAGTTCTTC. Using reference TRBV11-3 and TRBJ2-1 for the parts outside the CDR3, the full variable domain is EAGVVQSPRYKIIEKKQPVAFWCNPISGHNTLYWYLQNLGQGPELLIRYENEEAVDDSQLPKDRFSAERLKGVDSTLKIQPAELGDSAVYLCASGPRDEQFFGPGTRLTVL.

A few counts support this clonotype. The rearrangement links TRBV7-6 to TRBJ2-1; 7 positions match TRBD2. The trim removed 5 bases at V and 5 bases at J, leaving 18 bases unmatched. CDR1 SGHVS and CDR2 FNYEAQ come from the germline V gene. The CDR3 length is 18 residues. Here the CDR3 DNA reads TGTGCCAGCAGCCACCAACTTCTATCTAGCGGAGGTAACAATGAGCAGTTCTTC. Translated, it gives CASSHQLLSSGGNNEQFF.

V gene TRBV9 combines with J gene TRBJ2-5; 13 nucleotides align to TRBD2. Germline V gives CDR1 SGDLS, CDR2 YYNGEE. This CDR3 region has 15 residues. V lost 3 bases to trimming and J lost 5 bases; unmatched junction nucleotides: 4. DNA for the CDR3: TGTGCCAGCAGCGCCGGACTAGCGGGAGACGAGACCCAGTACTTC. Its translation is CASSAGLAGDETQYF. Using reference TRBV9 and TRBJ2-5 for the parts outside the CDR3, the full variable domain is DSGVTQTPKHLITATGQRVTLRCSPRSGDLSVYWYQQSLDQGLQFLIQYYNGEERAKGNILERFSAQQFPDLHSELNLSSLELGDSALYFCASSAGLAGDETQYFGPGTRLLVL.

This clonotype was detected only a few times. The chain employs TRBV11-1 and TRBJ2-1; 12 nucleotides agree with TRBD2. Germline V lookup: CDR1 SGHAT, CDR2 FQDESV (reference sequence). The CDR3 has 20 residues. V shed 3 bases, J shed 0 bases, and the junction held 12 bases outside the gene matches. CDR3 protein: CASSFPPGLAGDSSYNEQFF. DNA for the CDR3: TGTGCCAGCAGCTTCCCGCCGGGACTAGCGGGTGATAGCTCCTACAATGAGCAGTTCTTC.

This clonotype has just a few counts. The chain has TRBV6-5 and TRBJ2-3, with 8 bases lining up with TRBD2. CDR1 MNHEY and CDR2 SVGAGI come from the germline V gene. The CDR3 length is 16 residues. J gave up 3 bases and V 2 bases, and 7 bases lay outside the gene matches. The DNA of the CDR3 is TGTGCCAGCAGTTACCTCGCGGGAGGAGGGACAGATACGCAGTATTTT. It codes for CASSYLAGGGTDTQYF.

The sample holds many counts of this clonotype. The rearrangement links TRBV5-1 to TRBJ2-5; either TRBD1 or TRBD2 may fit D (5 bases each). Deletions cut 0 bases from V and 1 base from J, with 10 bases between. This CDR3 is 15 amino acids long. Germline V lookup: CDR1 SGHRS, CDR2 YFSETQ. The DNA for the CDR3 is TGCGCCAGCAGCTTGGGGGGACCCCTCCAAGAGACCCAGTACTTC. Translated, it gives CASSLGGPLQETQYF.

This clonotype was observed a handful of times. V usage is TRBV12-3 or TRBV12-4 and J usage is TRBJ1-2, with TRBD1 identical over 7 bases. V lost 6 bases, J lost 8 bases, and 21 bases stayed unmatched. CDR3 length: 17 residues. As DNA, the CDR3 is TGTGCCAGCAGCCCTTTTGGGGATTGGACAGGATCTATGGGCTACACCTTC. Encoded protein: CASSPFGDWTGSMGYTF.

This clonotype was counted at least ten times. V is TRBV7-9 and J is TRBJ2-1; D not certain. Germline V gene lookup returns CDR1 SEHNR and CDR2 FQNEAQ (reference sequence). V shed 1 base and J shed 6 bases, with 10 bases lying between them. CDR3 length: 14 residues. Here the CDR3 reads CASSLGGLFNEQFF. The CDR3 DNA is TGTGCCAGCAGCTTAGGAGGTCTATTCAATGAGCAGTTCTTC.

The CDR3 region is CASSLVGSELYEQYF. The CDR3 DNA reads as TGTGCCAGCAGCTTAGTTGGGTCGGAACTATACGAGCAGTACTTC. The rearrangement links TRBV7-9 to TRBJ2-7; D remains unclear. Per the germline V gene, CDR1 is SEHNR and CDR2 is FQNEAQ (reference sequence). CDR3 size: 15 residues. V shed 1 base and J shed 4 bases, with 14 bases lying between them.

The chain uses TRBV5-1 and TRBJ1-2; D gene unclear. CDR1 and CDR2 from the germline V gene are SGHRS and YFSETQ. Trimming removed 1 base at V and 2 bases at J, with 9 bases between. The CDR3 is made up of 14 amino acids. The CDR3 DNA reads as TGCGCCAGCAGCTTGCTAGGAGAGAACTATGGCTACACCTTC. Its protein product is CASSLLGENYGYTF.

This clonotype was seen more than once but under ten times. This rearrangement joins TRBV20-1 to TRBJ2-3, with TRBD2 identical over 14 bases. V lost 1 base, J lost 4 bases, and 4 bases stayed unmatched. Germline CDR1 DFQATT, CDR2 SNEGSKA (reference sequence). This CDR3 is 16 amino acids long. Here the CDR3 reads CSARGGLAGVADTQYF. As DNA, the CDR3 is TGCAGTGCTAGAGGGGGACTAGCGGGAGTCGCAGATACGCAGTATTTT.

This clonotype occurred a few times. V usage is TRBV6-5 and J usage is TRBJ2-5; no clear D. Germline V gene lookup returns CDR1 MNHEY and CDR2 SVGAGI. Trimming stripped 0 bases from V and 5 bases from J, with 13 bases between. There are 15 residues in the CDR3. As DNA, the CDR3 is TGTGCCAGCAGTTACTCAAGGCGGTACGGGGAGACCCAGTACTTC. Protein sequence: CASSYSRRYGETQYF.

The chain has TRBV20-1 and TRBJ1-6, with D maybe TRBD1 (5 bases). The V gene's germline CDR1 is DFQATT and CDR2 SNEGSKA (reference sequence). Trimming left V 0 bases short and J 3 bases short, with 12 bases between. The CDR3 is made up of 16 amino acids. In DNA form, the CDR3 reads TGCAGTGCTAGAGACGGGACTTGGGGCTATAATTCACCCCTCCACTTT. It yields the protein CSARDGTWGYNSPLHF.

CDR3 protein: CSAAGGVNTEAFF. Written as DNA, the CDR3 is TGCAGCGCCGCGGGAGGGGTGAACACTGAAGCTTTCTTT. The V gene is TRBV29-1, the J gene TRBJ1-1; D is perhaps TRBD1 (5 bases). V lost 7 bases to trimming and J lost 0 bases, with 12 bases between them. From germline, CDR1 is SQVTM and CDR2 ANQGSEA. The CDR3 extends over 13 amino acids.

The rearrangement uses TRBV20-1 and TRBJ1-4, with D unresolved. The germline V and J ends were trimmed by 3 bases and 3 bases, with 8 bases remaining between them. Germline CDR1 DFQATT, CDR2 SNEGSKA (reference sequence). The CDR3 length is 13 residues. Written as DNA, the CDR3 is TGCAGTGCTAGTCCTCCAGCTAATGAAAAACTGTTTTTT. Amino acids: CSASPPANEKLFF.

The chain recombines TRBV7-8 with TRBJ2-7; D tentatively reads TRBD1 or TRBD2 (5 bases each). V was clipped by 7 bases and J by 2 bases, with 15 bases between them. Germline V gene sequence: CDR1 SGHVS, CDR2 FQNEAQ. CDR3 length equals 14 residues. The CDR3 DNA is TGTGCCAGCACGGTATCCGGGACGACCTACGAGCAGTACGTC. Translation gives CASTVSGTTYEQYV.

This clonotype was detected a few times. The chain uses TRBV7-2 and TRBJ1-6, with D possibly TRBD1 on 6 matching bases. Between the trimmed V and J ends, which lost 0 bases and 10 bases, there was a span of 16 bases. This CDR3 is 16 amino acids long. Germline V lookup: CDR1 SGHTA, CDR2 FQGNSA. This chain's CDR3 is CASSLAGVGGRSPLHF. Written as DNA, the CDR3 is TGTGCCAGCAGCTTAGCGGGAGTCGGGGGGCGGTCACCCCTCCACTTT.